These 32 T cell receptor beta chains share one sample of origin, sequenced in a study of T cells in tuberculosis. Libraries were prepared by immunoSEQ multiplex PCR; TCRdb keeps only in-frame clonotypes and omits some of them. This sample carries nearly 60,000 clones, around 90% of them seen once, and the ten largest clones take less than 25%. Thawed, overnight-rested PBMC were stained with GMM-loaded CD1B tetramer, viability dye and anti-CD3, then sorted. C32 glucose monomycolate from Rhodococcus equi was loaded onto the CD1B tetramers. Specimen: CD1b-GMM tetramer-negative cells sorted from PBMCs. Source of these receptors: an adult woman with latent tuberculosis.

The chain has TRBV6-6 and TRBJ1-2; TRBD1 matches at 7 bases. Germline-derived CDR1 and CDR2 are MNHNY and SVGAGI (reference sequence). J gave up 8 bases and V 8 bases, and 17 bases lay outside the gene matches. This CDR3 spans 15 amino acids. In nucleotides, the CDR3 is TGTGCCAGCGGAAACCCACAGGGGACCTCTGAGGGCTACACCTTC. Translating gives CASGNPQGTSEGYTF.

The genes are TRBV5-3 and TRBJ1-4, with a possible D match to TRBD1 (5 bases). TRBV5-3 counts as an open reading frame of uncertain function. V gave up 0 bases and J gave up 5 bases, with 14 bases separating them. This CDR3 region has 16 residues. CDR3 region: CARSLAEQGGNEKLFF. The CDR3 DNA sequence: TGTGCCAGAAGCTTGGCCGAGCAGGGAGGGAATGAAAAACTGTTTTTT.

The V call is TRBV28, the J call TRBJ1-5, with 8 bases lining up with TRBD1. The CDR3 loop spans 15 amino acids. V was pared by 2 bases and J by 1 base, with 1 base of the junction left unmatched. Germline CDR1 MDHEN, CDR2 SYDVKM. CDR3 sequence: CASSLRQGSNQPQHF. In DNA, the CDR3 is TGTGCCAGCAGTTTAAGACAGGGGAGCAATCAGCCCCAGCATTTT.

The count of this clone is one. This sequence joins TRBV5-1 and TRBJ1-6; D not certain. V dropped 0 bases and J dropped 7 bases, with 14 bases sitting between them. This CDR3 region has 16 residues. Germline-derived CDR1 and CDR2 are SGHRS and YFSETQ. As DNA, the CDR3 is TGCGCCAGCAGCTTGGACAGTCCGGAAAAGAATTCACCCCTCCACTTT. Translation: CASSLDSPEKNSPLHF. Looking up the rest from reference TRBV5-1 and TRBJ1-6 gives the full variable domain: KAGVTQTPRYLIKTRGQQVTLSCSPISGHRSVSWYQQTPGQGLQFLFEYFSETQRNKGNFPGRFSGRQFSNSRSEMNVSTLELGDSALYLCASSLDSPEKNSPLHFGNGTRLTVT.

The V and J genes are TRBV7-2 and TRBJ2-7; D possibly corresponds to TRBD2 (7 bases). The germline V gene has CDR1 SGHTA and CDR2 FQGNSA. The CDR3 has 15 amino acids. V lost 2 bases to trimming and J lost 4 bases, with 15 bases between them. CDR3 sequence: CASSLQWEGGYEQYF. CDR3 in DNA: TGTGCCAGCAGCTTACAGTGGGAGGGGGGGTACGAGCAGTACTTC.

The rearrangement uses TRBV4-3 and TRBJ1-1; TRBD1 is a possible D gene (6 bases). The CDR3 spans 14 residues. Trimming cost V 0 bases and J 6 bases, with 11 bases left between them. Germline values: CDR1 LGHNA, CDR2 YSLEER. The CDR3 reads CASSQDTGFAEAFF. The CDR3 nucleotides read TGCGCCAGCAGCCAAGATACAGGGTTCGCTGAAGCTTTCTTT.

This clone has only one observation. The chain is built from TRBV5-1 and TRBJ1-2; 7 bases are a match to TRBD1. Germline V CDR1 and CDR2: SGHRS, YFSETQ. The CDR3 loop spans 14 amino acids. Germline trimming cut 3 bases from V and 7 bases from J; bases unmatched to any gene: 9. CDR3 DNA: TGCGCCAGCAGCTCGATTCAGGGGGGAGGTGGCTACACCTTC. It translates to CASSSIQGGGGYTF.

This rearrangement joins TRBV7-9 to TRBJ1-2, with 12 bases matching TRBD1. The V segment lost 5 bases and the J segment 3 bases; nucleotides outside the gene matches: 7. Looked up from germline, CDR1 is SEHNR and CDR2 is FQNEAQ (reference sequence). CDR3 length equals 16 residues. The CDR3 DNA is TGTGCCAGCAGCCATTCGGGACAGGGGGCGCACTATGGCTACACCTTC. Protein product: CASSHSGQGAHYGYTF.

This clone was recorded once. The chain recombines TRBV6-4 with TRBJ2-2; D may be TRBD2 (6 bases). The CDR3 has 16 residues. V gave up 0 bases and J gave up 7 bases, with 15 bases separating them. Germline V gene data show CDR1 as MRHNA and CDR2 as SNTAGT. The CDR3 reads CASSDSAGSGHGELFF. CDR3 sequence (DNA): TGTGCCAGCAGTGACTCGGCGGGATCAGGGCACGGGGAGCTGTTTTTT.

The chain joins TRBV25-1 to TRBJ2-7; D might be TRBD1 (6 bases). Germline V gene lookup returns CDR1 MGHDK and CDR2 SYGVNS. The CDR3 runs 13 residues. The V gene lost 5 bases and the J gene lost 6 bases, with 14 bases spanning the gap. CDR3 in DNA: TGTGCCAGCAGTCGGGACACCCTTGGCGAGCAGTACTTC. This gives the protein CASSRDTLGEQYF.

This CDR3 reads CASSGGQGHTDGYTF. In DNA, the CDR3 is TGTGCCAGCAGTGGAGGACAGGGCCATACTGATGGCTACACCTTC. The J gene is TRBJ1-2, the V gene TRBV6-4, with 8 positions matching TRBD1. Germline trimming cut 4 bases from V and 6 bases from J; bases unmatched to any gene: 10. CDR3 size: 15 residues. Looked up from germline, CDR1 is MRHNA and CDR2 is SNTAGT.

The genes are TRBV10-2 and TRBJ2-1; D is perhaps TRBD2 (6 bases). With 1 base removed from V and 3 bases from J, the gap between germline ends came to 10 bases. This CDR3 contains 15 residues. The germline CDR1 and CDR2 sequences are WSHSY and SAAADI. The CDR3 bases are TGCGCCAGCAGTGAGTGGGGGGACTTCTACAATGAGCAGTTCTTC. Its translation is CASSEWGDFYNEQFF.

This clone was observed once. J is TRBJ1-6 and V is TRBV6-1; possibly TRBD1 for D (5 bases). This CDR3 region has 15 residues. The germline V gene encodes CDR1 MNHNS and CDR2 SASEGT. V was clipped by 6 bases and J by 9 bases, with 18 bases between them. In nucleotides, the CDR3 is TGTGCCAGCAGCGGATCGAGCGGGGGAATTTCACCCCTCCACTTT. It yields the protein CASSGSSGGISPLHF.

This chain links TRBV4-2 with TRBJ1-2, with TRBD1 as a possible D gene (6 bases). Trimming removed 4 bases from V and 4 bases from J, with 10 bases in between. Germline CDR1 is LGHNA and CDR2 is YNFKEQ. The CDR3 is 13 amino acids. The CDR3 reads CASSRGTSYGYTF. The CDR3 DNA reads TGTGCCAGCAGCCGAGGGACATCCTATGGCTACACCTTC.

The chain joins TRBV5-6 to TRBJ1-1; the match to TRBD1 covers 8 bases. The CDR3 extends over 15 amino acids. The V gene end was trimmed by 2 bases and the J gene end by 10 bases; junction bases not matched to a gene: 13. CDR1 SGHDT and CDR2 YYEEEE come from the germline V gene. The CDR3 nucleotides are TGTGCCAGCAGCTTACCTCTTCAGGGGGCAACCGGAGCTTTCTTT. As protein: CASSLPLQGATGAFF.

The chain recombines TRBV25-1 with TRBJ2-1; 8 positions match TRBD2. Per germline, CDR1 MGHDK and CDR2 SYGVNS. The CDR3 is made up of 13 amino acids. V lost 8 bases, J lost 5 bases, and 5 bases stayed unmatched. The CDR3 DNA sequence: TGTGCCAGCCAGAGTAGCGGGGACAATGAGCAGTTCTTC. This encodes CASQSSGDNEQFF.

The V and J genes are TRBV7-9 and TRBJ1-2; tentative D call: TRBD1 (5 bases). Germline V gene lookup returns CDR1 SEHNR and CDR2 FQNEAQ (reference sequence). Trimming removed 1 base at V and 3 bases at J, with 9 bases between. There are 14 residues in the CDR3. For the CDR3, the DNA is TGTGCCAGCAGCTTAGAGGGGTTGCACTATGGCTACACCTTC. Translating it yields CASSLEGLHYGYTF.

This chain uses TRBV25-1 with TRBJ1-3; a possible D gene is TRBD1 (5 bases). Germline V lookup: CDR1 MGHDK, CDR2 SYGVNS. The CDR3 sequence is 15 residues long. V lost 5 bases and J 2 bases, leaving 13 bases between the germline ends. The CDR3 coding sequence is TGTGCCAGCAGTAATCAGGGAAGCACTGGAAACACCATATATTTT. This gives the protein CASSNQGSTGNTIYF. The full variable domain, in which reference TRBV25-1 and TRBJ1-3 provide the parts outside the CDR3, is EADIYQTPRYLVIGTGKKITLECSQTMGHDKMYWYQQDPGMELHLIHYSYGVNSTEKGDLSSESTVSRIRTEHFPLTLESARPSHTSQYLCASSNQGSTGNTIYFGEGSWLTVV.

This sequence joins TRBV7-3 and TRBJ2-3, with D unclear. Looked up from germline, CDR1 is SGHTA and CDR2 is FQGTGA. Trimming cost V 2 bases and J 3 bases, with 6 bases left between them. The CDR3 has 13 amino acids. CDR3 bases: TGTGCCAGCAGCTTAGCTAGAACAGATACGCAGTATTTT. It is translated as CASSLARTDTQYF.

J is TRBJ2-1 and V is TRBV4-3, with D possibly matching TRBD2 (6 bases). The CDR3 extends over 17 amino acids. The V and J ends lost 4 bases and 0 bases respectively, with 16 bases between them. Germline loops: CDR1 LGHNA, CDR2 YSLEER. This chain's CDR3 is CASSPGWAGISYNEQFF. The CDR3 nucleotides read TGCGCCAGCAGCCCCGGGTGGGCGGGGATCTCCTACAATGAGCAGTTCTTC.

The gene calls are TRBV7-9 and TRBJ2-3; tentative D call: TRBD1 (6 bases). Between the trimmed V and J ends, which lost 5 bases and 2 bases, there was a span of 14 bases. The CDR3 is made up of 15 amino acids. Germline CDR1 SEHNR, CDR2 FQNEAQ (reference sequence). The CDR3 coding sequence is TGTGCCAGCAGCCCGACGGACAGATACACAGATACGCAGTATTTT. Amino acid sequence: CASSPTDRYTDTQYF.

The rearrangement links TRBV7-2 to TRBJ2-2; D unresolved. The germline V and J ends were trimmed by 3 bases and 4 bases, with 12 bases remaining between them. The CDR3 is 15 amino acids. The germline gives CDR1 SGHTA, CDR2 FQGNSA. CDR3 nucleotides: TGTGCCAGCAGCTTTCTCACAGTTACCACCGGGGAGCTGTTTTTT. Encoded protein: CASSFLTVTTGELFF.

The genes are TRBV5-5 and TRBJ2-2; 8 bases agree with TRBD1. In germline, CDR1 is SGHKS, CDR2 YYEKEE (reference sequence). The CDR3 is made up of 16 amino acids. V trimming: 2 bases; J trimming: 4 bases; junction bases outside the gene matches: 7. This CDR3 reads CASSLGQGSATGELFF. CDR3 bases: TGTGCCAGCAGCTTAGGACAGGGATCGGCCACCGGGGAGCTGTTTTTT.

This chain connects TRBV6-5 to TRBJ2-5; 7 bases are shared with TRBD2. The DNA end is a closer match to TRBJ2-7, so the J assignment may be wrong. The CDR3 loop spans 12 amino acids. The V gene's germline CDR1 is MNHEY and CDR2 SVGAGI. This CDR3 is CASSYTGGEQYF. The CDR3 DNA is TGTGCCAGCAGTTACACGGGAGGCGAGCAGTACTTC.

CDR3 protein: CASSQVMDRTKNTEAFF. The CDR3 region has the DNA TGCGCCAGCAGCCAAGTTATGGACAGAACCAAGAACACTGAAGCTTTCTTT. V gene TRBV4-3 combines with J gene TRBJ1-1, with D perhaps matching TRBD1 (6 bases). Trimming shortened V by 1 base and J by 1 base, and 16 bases separated the two germline ends. The CDR3 has 17 residues. The germline V gene encodes CDR1 LGHNA and CDR2 YSLEER.

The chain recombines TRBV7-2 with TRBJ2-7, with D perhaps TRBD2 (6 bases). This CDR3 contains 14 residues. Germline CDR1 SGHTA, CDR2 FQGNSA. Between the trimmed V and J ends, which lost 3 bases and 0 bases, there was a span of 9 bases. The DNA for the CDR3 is TGTGCCAGCAGCTTGTGGCGGGACTCCTACGAGCAGTACTTC. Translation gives CASSLWRDSYEQYF.

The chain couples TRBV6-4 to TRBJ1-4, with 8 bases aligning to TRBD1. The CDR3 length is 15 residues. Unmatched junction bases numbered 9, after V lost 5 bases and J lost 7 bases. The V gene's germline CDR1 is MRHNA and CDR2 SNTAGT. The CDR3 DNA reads TGTGCCAGCAGTACCTCCGGACAGGGCGGTGAAAAACTGTTTTTT. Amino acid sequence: CASSTSGQGGEKLFF.

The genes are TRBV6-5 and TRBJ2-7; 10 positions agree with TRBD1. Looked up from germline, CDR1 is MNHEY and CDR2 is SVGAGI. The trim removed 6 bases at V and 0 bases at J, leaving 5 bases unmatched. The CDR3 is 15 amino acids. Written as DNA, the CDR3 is TGTGCCAGCAGCCGGACAGGGGGTTCCTCCTACGAGCAGTACTTC. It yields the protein CASSRTGGSSYEQYF.

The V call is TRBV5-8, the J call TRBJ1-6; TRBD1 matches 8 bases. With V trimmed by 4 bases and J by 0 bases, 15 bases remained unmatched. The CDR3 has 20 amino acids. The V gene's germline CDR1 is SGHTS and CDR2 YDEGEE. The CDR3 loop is CASSISRDRSISSYNSPLHF. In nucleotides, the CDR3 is TGTGCCAGCAGCATCTCCCGGGACAGGAGCATAAGCTCCTATAATTCACCCCTCCACTTT. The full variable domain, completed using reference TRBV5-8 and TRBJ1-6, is EAGVTQSPTHLIKTRGQQATLRCSPISGHTSVYWYQQALGLGLQFLLWYDEGEERNRGNFPPRFSGRQFPNYSSELNVNALELEDSALYLCASSISRDRSISSYNSPLHFGNGTRLTVT.

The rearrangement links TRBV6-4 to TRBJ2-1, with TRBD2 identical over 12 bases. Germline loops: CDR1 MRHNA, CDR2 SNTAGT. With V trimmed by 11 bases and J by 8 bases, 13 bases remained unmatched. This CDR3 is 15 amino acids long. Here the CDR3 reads CAGGRLAGDLDEQFF. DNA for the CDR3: TGTGCCGGCGGCCGACTAGCGGGAGATCTCGATGAGCAGTTCTTC.

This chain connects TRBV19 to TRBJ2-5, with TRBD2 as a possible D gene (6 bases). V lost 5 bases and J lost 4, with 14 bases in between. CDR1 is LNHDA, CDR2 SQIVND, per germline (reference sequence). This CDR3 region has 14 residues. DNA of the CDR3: TGTGCCAGTAGTTCGGGACTCGGACGAGAGACCCAGTACTTC. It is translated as CASSSGLGRETQYF.

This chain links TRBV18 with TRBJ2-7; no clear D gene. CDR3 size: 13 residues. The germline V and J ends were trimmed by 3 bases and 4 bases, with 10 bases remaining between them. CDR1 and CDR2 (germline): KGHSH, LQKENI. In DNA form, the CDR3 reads TGTGCCAGCTCACCGTCACAGCAATACGAGCAGTACTTC. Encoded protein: CASSPSQQYEQYF.